Presented here are 8 T cell receptor beta chains from one specimen sequenced in a study of T-cell reconstitution after alpha-beta-depleted transplantation in children. Unique molecular identifiers were built into the TCRbeta library. One entry per CDR3 protein results from TCRdb running MiXCR on the PCR reads. The sample lists about 410,000 distinct CDR3 sequences; around 21% were seen once. The source was PBMCs from the stem cell graft donor, collected from the stem cell graft. Every receptor here comes from a human donor who donated a stem cell graft to a child with acute myeloid leukemia.

The chain employs TRBV7-3 and TRBJ2-2; D is uncertain. The CDR3 length is 16 residues. Germline assignment: CDR1 SGHTA and CDR2 FQGTGA. Trimming removed 2 bases from V and 1 base from J, with 11 bases in between. The CDR3 coding sequence is TGTGCCAGCAGCTTATATCACCCAGGGAACACCGGGGAGCTGTTTTTT. Amino acid sequence: CASSLYHPGNTGELFF. Full variable domain (missing parts from reference TRBV7-3 and TRBJ2-2): GAGVSQTPSNKVTEKGKYVELRCDPISGHTALYWYRQSLGQGPEFLIYFQGTGAADDSGLPNDRFFAVRPEGSVSTLKIQRTERGDSAVYLCASSLYHPGNTGELFFGEGSRLTVL.

J is TRBJ2-5 and V is TRBV15; 7 nucleotides match TRBD1. Per the germline V gene, CDR1 is LNHNV and CDR2 is YYDKDF (reference sequence). CDR3 length equals 15 residues. Trimming removed 1 base from V and 2 bases from J; junction bases left unmatched: 4. CDR3 sequence: CATSRGQGTQETQYF. In DNA form, the CDR3 reads TGTGCCACCAGCAGAGGACAGGGAACACAAGAGACCCAGTACTTC.

The gene calls are TRBV25-1 and TRBJ2-3; possible D gene TRBD2, 6 bases. Trimming left V 1 base short and J 1 base short, with 6 bases between. The CDR3 runs 14 residues. Germline CDR1 reads MGHDK; CDR2 reads SYGVNS. The CDR3 DNA is TGTGCCAGCAGTGAATGGGGGGGCACAGATACGCAGTATTTT. This gives the protein CASSEWGGTDTQYF.

The V gene is TRBV4-1, the J gene TRBJ2-7; 9 bases line up with TRBD1. The trim removed 4 bases at V and 6 bases at J, leaving 13 bases unmatched. Germline CDR1 is MGHRA and CDR2 is YSYEKL. The CDR3 runs to 16 residues. CDR3 DNA sequence: TGCGCCAGCAGCCGGAATCCGGGACAGGGCGGATCCGAGCAGTACTTC. Its protein is CASSRNPGQGGSEQYF.

This clonotype was detected a few times. The V call is TRBV12-3 or TRBV12-4, the J call TRBJ1-2; 7 bases agree with TRBD1. Germline trimming cut 3 bases from V and 6 bases from J; bases unmatched to any gene: 4. The CDR3 length is 13 residues. This CDR3 reads CASSFSTGHGYTF. The CDR3 DNA sequence: TGTGCCAGCAGTTTTTCGACAGGGCATGGCTACACCTTC.

The rearrangement uses TRBV28 and TRBJ2-1; no reliable D call. Germline V gives CDR1 MDHEN, CDR2 SYDVKM. CDR3 length equals 15 residues. Trimming removed 4 bases at V and 8 bases at J, with 18 bases between. This chain's CDR3 is CASSSPFQAVDEQFF. In DNA, the CDR3 is TGTGCCAGCAGTTCCCCTTTTCAAGCTGTTGATGAGCAGTTCTTC.

V usage is TRBV24-1 and J usage is TRBJ2-2, with D possibly matching TRBD1 (5 bases). CDR3 length equals 15 residues. Germline CDR1 and CDR2: KGHDR and SFDVKD. V lost 4 bases and J 1 base, leaving 9 bases between the germline ends. This CDR3 reads CATSEGALNTGELFF. In nucleotides, the CDR3 is TGTGCCACCAGTGAAGGGGCCCTGAACACCGGGGAGCTGTTTTTT.

This clonotype has just a few counts. The chain combines TRBV9 with TRBJ2-1; D may correspond to TRBD1 or TRBD2 (5 bases each). CDR1 and CDR2 (germline): SGDLS, YYNGEE. Trimming left V 7 bases short and J 4 bases short, with 15 bases between. This CDR3 comprises 14 residues. DNA for the CDR3: TGTGCCAGCCGGCGCGGGTCAGGGTACAATGAGCAGTTCTTC. Translation: CASRRGSGYNEQFF.